A selection of T cell receptor beta chains follows, all from one sample in a study of blood T cell repertoires in COVID-19. Only in-frame clones appear in the TCRdb table, and some are missing; sequencing was by immunoSEQ multiplex PCR. The sample has 200,000 to 250,000 clones, more than 80% seen once; the top ten hold roughly 2.7%. Sequenced: peripheral blood. The receptors derive from a man aged 25 to 40 with COVID-19, enrolled during active disease. The conserved cysteine and the conserved F or W are not part of the CDR3 here.

V gene,J gene,CDR3 protein
TRBV18,TRBJ1-4,ASSPRISAANEKLF
TRBV7-3,TRBJ2-1,ASSLTRTSGGKDEQF
TRBV28,TRBJ2-3,ASSTSGLAGGLDLTDTQY
TRBV5-6,TRBJ1-2,ASSIQGASNYGYT
TRBV19,TRBJ1-5,ASTQGSNQPQH
TRBV5-4,TRBJ1-4,ASSLDWNEKLF
TRBV7-3,TRBJ1-1,ASSSWTAKGYTEAF
TRBV18,TRBJ1-2,ASSPDGKAYGYT
TRBV7-2,TRBJ1-1,ASSPGRSGQQMNTEAF
TRBV30,TRBJ2-1,AWSAPGLNEQF
TRBV5-1,TRBJ2-3,ASSLASGVLFTDTQY
TRBV24-1,TRBJ1-1,ATSSGGNTEAF
TRBV6-5,TRBJ1-5,ASAYQPQH
TRBV5-4,TRBJ1-2,ASSLEGWGSNYGYT
TRBV28,TRBJ2-7,ASSLQGLSYEQY
TRBV3-1/TRBV3-2,TRBJ1-5,ASSQNTDQPQH
TRBV27,TRBJ2-3,ASSLRRASTDTQY
TRBV10-3,TRBJ1-5,AISESGRSSNQPQH
TRBV4-1,TRBJ1-5,ASSQDLAGSSNQPQH
TRBV7-9,TRBJ2-6,AARDDFSGANVLT